A single sample gave rise to the 5 T cell receptor beta chains below, sequenced in a study of Graves' ophthalmopathy and Graves' hyperthyroidism. For repertoire sequencing, the TCR beta CDR3 regions were amplified from RNA transcripts. First-round RT-PCR employed HTBI primers, with a second-round multiplex PCR after it. TCRdb used MiXCR to reprocess the multiplex PCR reads, holding one entry per CDR3 protein. The table lists 400,000 or so distinct CDR3 sequences, about a sixth of them singletons. What was sequenced was peripheral blood. The receptors were gathered from an adult woman with stable Graves' hyperthyroidism.

A word on this clonotype: Compared with germline, one end of the junction differs, possibly owing to a read error. The J gene is TRBJ1-1, the V gene TRBV28; unclear D gene. From germline, CDR1 is MDHEN and CDR2 SYDVKM. There are 13 residues in the CDR3. CDR3 amino acids: CAGRENVNTEAFF. In nucleotides, the CDR3 is TGTGCCGGCAGAGAAAATGTGAACACTGAAGCTTTCTTT.

This clonotype was seen at least ten times. This chain uses TRBV12-3 or TRBV12-4 with TRBJ2-7; tentatively, D is TRBD1 (6 bases). CDR3 length: 15 amino acids. Trimming stripped 6 bases from V and 2 bases from J, with 17 bases between. CDR3 loop: CASSAQYSGAYEQYF. The CDR3 bases are TGTGCCAGCAGCGCACAGTATTCAGGGGCCTACGAGCAGTACTTC.

This clonotype was seen many times. The chain couples TRBV7-2 to TRBJ2-7; TRBD2 might be the D (6 bases). From germline, CDR1 is SGHTA and CDR2 FQGNSA. V was shortened by 5 bases and J by 1 base, with 15 bases between the two germline ends. CDR3 size: 15 residues. The CDR3: CASSPPGTSSYEQYF. As DNA, the CDR3 is TGTGCCAGCAGCCCCCCCGGGACTTCTTCCTACGAGCAGTACTTC.

This clonotype has at least ten counts. Its ends do not fully match the called genes, so a read error is possible. The chain links TRBV4-2 to TRBJ2-7; a weak D match, TRBD1 (6 bases). Germline V gives CDR1 LGHNA, CDR2 YNFKEQ. The CDR3 extends over 15 amino acids. DNA for the CDR3: TGTGCCAGTAGCCAAGCCTATCGACAGGCCTACGAGCAGTACTTC. As protein: CASSQAYRQAYEQYF.

This clonotype was observed at least ten times. The genes are TRBV6-5 and TRBJ2-2, with D perhaps TRBD1 (6 bases). Trimming removed 3 bases at V and 5 bases at J, with 16 bases between. CDR1 MNHEY and CDR2 SVGAGI come from the germline V gene. This CDR3 spans 16 amino acids. The CDR3 DNA sequence: TGTGCCAGCAGTTATTCGCGGACAGTTCGGACCGGGGAGCTGTTTTTT. Protein sequence: CASSYSRTVRTGELFF.